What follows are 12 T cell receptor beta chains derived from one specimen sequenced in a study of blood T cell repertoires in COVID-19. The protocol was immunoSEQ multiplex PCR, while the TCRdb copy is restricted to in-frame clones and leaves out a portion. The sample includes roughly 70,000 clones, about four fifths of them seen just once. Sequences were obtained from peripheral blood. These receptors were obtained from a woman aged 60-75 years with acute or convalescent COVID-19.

The CDR3 region is CASNSGGLQNTGELFF. CDR3 DNA: TGTGCCAGTAACAGCGGGGGTCTTCAGAACACCGGGGAGCTGTTTTTT. The chain couples TRBV19 to TRBJ2-2; TRBD2 agrees at 8 bases. The CDR3 sequence is 16 residues long. Germline assignment: CDR1 LNHDA and CDR2 SQIVND (reference sequence). V shed 7 bases, J shed 1 base, and the junction held 8 bases outside the gene matches.

CDR3 amino acids: CASSPRQGGHTGELFF. The CDR3 DNA reads as TGTGCCAGCAGTCCCAGACAGGGGGGCCACACCGGGGAGCTGTTTTTT. The chain couples TRBV28 to TRBJ2-2; 9 positions match TRBD1. The CDR3 has 16 amino acids. The germline gives CDR1 MDHEN, CDR2 SYDVKM. Losses at the gene ends were 5 bases for V and 3 bases for J; bases not matched to a gene: 7.

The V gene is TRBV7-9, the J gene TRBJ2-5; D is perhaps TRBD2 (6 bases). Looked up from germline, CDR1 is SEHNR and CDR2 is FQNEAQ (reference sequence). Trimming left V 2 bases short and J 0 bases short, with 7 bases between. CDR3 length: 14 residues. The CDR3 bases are TGTGCCAGCAGCTTACGGGACTACCAAGAGACCCAGTACTTC. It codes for CASSLRDYQETQYF.

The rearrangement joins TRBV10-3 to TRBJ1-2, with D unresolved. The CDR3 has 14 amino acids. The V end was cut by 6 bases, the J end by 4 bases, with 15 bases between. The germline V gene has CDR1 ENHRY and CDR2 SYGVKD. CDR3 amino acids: CAIRPWEAVYGYTF. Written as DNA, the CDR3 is TGTGCCATCAGACCTTGGGAGGCGGTCTATGGCTACACCTTC.

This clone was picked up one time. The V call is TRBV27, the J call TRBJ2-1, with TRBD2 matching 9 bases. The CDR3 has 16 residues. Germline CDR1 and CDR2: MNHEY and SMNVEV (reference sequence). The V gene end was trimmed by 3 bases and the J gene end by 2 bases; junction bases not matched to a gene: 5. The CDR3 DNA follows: TGTGCCAGCAGTTTGGTTAGCGGGGGACCCTACAATGAGCAGTTCTTC. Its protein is CASSLVSGGPYNEQFF.

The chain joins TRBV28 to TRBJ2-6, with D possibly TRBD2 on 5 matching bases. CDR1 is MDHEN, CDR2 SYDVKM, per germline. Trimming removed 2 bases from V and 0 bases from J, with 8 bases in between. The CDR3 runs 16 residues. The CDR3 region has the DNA TGTGCCAGCAGTTTAGAACGGGGCTCTGGGGCCAACGTCCTGACTTTC. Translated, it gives CASSLERGSGANVLTF.

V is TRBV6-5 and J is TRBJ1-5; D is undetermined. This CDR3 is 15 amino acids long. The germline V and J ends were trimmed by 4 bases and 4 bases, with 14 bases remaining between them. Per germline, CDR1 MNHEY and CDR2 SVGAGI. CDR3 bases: TGTGCCAGCAGTTTCCAGCTGAGAGGGAATCAGCCCCAGCATTTT. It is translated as CASSFQLRGNQPQHF.

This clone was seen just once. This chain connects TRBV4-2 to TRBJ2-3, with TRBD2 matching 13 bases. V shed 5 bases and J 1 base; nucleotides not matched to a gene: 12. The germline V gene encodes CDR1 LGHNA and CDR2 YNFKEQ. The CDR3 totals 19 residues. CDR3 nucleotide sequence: TGTGCCAGCAGCGCTTTAACTAGCGGGGGGGATCTCGGCACAGATACGCAGTATTTT. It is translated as CASSALTSGGDLGTDTQYF.

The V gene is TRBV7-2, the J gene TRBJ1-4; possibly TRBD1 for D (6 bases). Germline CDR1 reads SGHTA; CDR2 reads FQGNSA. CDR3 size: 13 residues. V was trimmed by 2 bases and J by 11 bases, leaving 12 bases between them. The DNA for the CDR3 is TGTGCCAGCAGCTTAACCTGGGGGGGCAAACTGTTTTTT. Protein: CASSLTWGGKLFF.

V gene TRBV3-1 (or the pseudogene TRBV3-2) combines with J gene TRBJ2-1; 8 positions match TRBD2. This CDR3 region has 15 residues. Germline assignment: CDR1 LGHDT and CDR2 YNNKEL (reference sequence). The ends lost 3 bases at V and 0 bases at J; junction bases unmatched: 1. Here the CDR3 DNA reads TGTGCCAGCAGCCACAGCGGGGGCTCCTACAATGAGCAGTTCTTC. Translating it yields CASSHSGGSYNEQFF.

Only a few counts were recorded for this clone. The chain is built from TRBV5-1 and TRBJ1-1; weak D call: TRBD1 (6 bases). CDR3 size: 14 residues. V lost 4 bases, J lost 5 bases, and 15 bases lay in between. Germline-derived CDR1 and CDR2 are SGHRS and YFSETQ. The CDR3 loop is CASSAMGAETEAFF. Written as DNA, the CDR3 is TGCGCCAGCAGCGCCATGGGGGCTGAGACTGAAGCTTTCTTT. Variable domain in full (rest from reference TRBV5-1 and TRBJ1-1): KAGVTQTPRYLIKTRGQQVTLSCSPISGHRSVSWYQQTPGQGLQFLFEYFSETQRNKGNFPGRFSGRQFSNSRSEMNVSTLELGDSALYLCASSAMGAETEAFFGQGTRLTVV.

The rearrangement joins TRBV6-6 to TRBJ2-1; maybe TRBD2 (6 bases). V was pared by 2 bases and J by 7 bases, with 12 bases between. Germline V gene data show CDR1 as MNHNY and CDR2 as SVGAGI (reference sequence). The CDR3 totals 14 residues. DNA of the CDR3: TGTGCCAGCAGTTACGCGGGTGGGGGGAATGAGCAGTTCTTC. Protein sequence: CASSYAGGGNEQFF.